This TCR beta chain was captured by sequencing in a study of blood T cells in healthy people across ages. CDR3 size: 15 residues. Germline V lookup: CDR1 SGHVS, CDR2 FNYEAQ. V was clipped by 5 bases and J by 0 bases; unmatched bases: 5. PCR was performed a second time for 7 to 11 cycles using a sample-barcoded 5' primer and a J-beta primer mix. Individual samples furnished no less than 2.5 million CDR3-containing paired-end reads apiece. TCRdb independently ran MiXCR on the 5' RACE reads; one entry per CDR3 protein. The table includes approximately 850,000 distinct CDR3 sequences, 55% to 75% detected once. This clonotype was recorded a few times.

The chain employs TRBV7-6 and TRBJ2-7; 9 bases match TRBD1. The sequence derives from a young man in good health. Sequencing was performed on blood. The CDR3 is CASSPGTGNSYEQYF. The CDR3 coding sequence is TGTGCCAGCAGCCCCGGGACAGGGAACTCCTACGAGCAGTACTTC.